This TCR beta chain originates from a study of cytomegalovirus exposure and HLA in healthy donors. Study-level information: From about 170 million T cells, an earlier analysis saw 110 million or so unique TCR beta sequences. About 84% of 300 to 450 genotyped donors fell in the Caucasian-associated ancestry cluster. Broader study findings: In an earlier analysis, in under 700 donors, most V segments appeared productive either ~90% or ~30% of the time.

CDR1 is MNHEY and CDR2 is SMNVEV in the germline V gene (reference sequence). V dropped 3 bases and J dropped 9 bases, with 9 bases sitting between them. This CDR3 spans 12 amino acids. In the case of this clone: Its antigen is not identified.

PCR primers comprised 60 Vbeta and 13 Jbeta primers. The table came from immunoSEQ multiplex PCR; TCRdb's copy has only in-frame clones and leaves some out. The sample consists of 150,000 to 200,000 clones, more than 65% of them appearing once. The TCR originated in a man in his late teens or twenties in good health and CMV-seropositive. This sequence joins TRBV27 and TRBJ2-1, with D possibly being TRBD2 (5 bases). The sequenced sample consisted of PBMCs. CDR3 loop: CASSFVAGEQFF. CDR3 sequence (DNA): TGTGCCAGCAGTTTTGTGGCGGGTGAGCAGTTCTTC.